The 18 T cell receptor beta chains below come from one sample, sequenced in a study of PD-L1 blockade in urothelial cancer. Repertoires were generated with immunoSEQ multiplex PCR, while TCRdb's copy carries only in-frame clones and drops some. The data hold about 72,000 clones, with around 86% observed a single time. Described time point: pretreatment peripheral blood. The material sequenced was PBMCs, taken around atezolizumab (anti-PD-L1) treatment. These receptors were taken from a man aged 55 to 70 with urothelial cancer.

V and J are TRBV28 and TRBJ2-7; D possibly corresponds to TRBD2 (6 bases). This CDR3 has 14 amino acids. V lost 6 bases, J lost 4 bases, and 16 bases lay in between. Looked up from germline, CDR1 is MDHEN and CDR2 is SYDVKM. Here the CDR3 reads CASRPTSFRYEQYF. The CDR3 DNA is TGTGCCAGCAGGCCCACTAGCTTTAGGTACGAGCAGTACTTC.

CDR3 nucleotide sequence: TGTGCCAGCAGCTGGCGGGACAGGGGGGCCAGGGAGACCCAGTACTTC. Translating it yields CASSWRDRGARETQYF. The chain combines TRBV7-9 with TRBJ2-5; 11 bases align to TRBD1. CDR1 and CDR2 from the germline V gene are SEHNR and FQNEAQ (reference sequence). The CDR3 has 16 residues. V gave up 4 bases and J gave up 5 bases; unmatched junction bases: 9. Based on the CDR3 plus reference TRBV7-9 and TRBJ2-5, the full variable domain is DTGVSQNPRHKITKRGQNVTFRCDPISEHNRLYWYRQTLGQGPEFLTYFQNEAQLEKSRLLSDRFSAERPKGSFSTLEIQRTEQGDSAMYLCASSWRDRGARETQYFGPGTRLLVL.

The genes are TRBV6-1 and TRBJ1-6, with 10 bases that match TRBD1. The ends lost 6 bases at V and 10 bases at J; junction bases unmatched: 9. Germline V CDR1 and CDR2: MNHNS, SASEGT. This CDR3 has 15 residues. This CDR3 reads CASSDRGQGRSPLHF. CDR3 in DNA: TGTGCCAGCAGCGATCGGGGACAGGGGCGGTCACCCCTCCACTTT.

The rearrangement uses TRBV5-1 and TRBJ2-2, with D hard to call. The CDR3 loop spans 13 amino acids. V was cut by 2 bases and J by 1 base, with 3 bases left in between. CDR1 and CDR2 from the germline V gene are SGHRS and YFSETQ. The CDR3 loop is CASSFGNTGELFF. The CDR3 DNA follows: TGCGCCAGCAGCTTCGGGAACACCGGGGAGCTGTTTTTT.

The V gene is TRBV29-1, the J gene TRBJ2-2; D perhaps matches TRBD1 (5 bases). The germline V gene has CDR1 SQVTM and CDR2 ANQGSEA. V was clipped by 7 bases and J by 0 bases, with 12 bases between them. The CDR3 contains 14 residues. The CDR3 sequence: CSANGAPNTGELFF. Here the CDR3 DNA reads TGCAGCGCGAATGGGGCCCCGAACACCGGGGAGCTGTTTTTT.

V and J are TRBV15 and TRBJ2-3; 12 nucleotides agree with TRBD2. The germline gives CDR1 LNHNV, CDR2 YYDKDF (reference sequence). The CDR3 has 17 residues. The V segment lost 1 base and the J segment 3 bases; nucleotides outside the gene matches: 5. The CDR3 sequence: CATSRGLAGALTDTQYF. In DNA form, the CDR3 reads TGTGCCACCAGCAGAGGACTAGCGGGGGCCCTTACAGATACGCAGTATTTT.

The CDR3 sequence: CASSQDSPGRANTEAFF. The CDR3 nucleotides read TGCGCCAGCAGCCAAGATTCACCGGGCAGGGCCAACACTGAAGCTTTCTTT. The chain links TRBV4-1 to TRBJ1-1; the D gene is possibly TRBD1 (5 bases). Germline CDR1 is MGHRA and CDR2 is YSYEKL. V lost 0 bases and J lost 2, with 16 bases in between. The CDR3 sequence is 17 residues long.

J is TRBJ2-3 and V is TRBV30; 8 bases match TRBD2. The trim removed 3 bases at V and 1 base at J, leaving 3 bases unmatched. The germline CDR1 and CDR2 sequences are GTSNPN and SVGIG (reference sequence). CDR3 length equals 14 residues. In nucleotides, the CDR3 is TGTGCCTGGAGAAAAGCGGGGGGCACAGATACGCAGTATTTT. Translated, it gives CAWRKAGGTDTQYF.

The V call is TRBV5-1, the J call TRBJ2-3; TRBD1 matches 10 bases. Germline V gives CDR1 SGHRS, CDR2 YFSETQ. V shed 0 bases and J 3 bases; nucleotides not matched to a gene: 1. There are 15 residues in the CDR3. The CDR3 sequence: CASSLEDRGTDTQYF. DNA for the CDR3: TGCGCCAGCAGCTTGGAGGACAGGGGGACAGATACGCAGTATTTT.

This clone has a count of ten or more. V gene TRBV5-1 combines with J gene TRBJ2-1; tentatively, D is TRBD1 (5 bases). This CDR3 spans 14 amino acids. Trimming took 6 bases from V and 5 from J, leaving 15 bases between them. Germline-derived CDR1 and CDR2 are SGHRS and YFSETQ. CDR3 protein: CASKEPGNNNEQFF. For the CDR3, the DNA is TGCGCCAGCAAGGAACCAGGGAACAACAATGAGCAGTTCTTC.

V gene TRBV30 combines with J gene TRBJ1-1; D uncertain. V was trimmed by 2 bases and J by 5 bases, leaving 15 bases between them. Germline loops: CDR1 GTSNPN, CDR2 SVGIG (reference sequence). CDR3 length: 14 residues. The CDR3: CAWSMRPPGTEAFF. In DNA, the CDR3 is TGTGCCTGGAGTATGAGACCCCCGGGGACTGAAGCTTTCTTT.

This chain links TRBV6-6 with TRBJ1-4; tentative D call: TRBD1 (5 bases). Trimming took off 3 bases at V and 5 bases at J, with 16 bases between the two ends. Germline-derived CDR1 and CDR2 are MNHNY and SVGAGI (reference sequence). The CDR3 totals 16 residues. DNA of the CDR3: TGTGCCAGCAGTTATTCGGGAGGGGTGATCAATGAAAAACTGTTTTTT. Encoded protein: CASSYSGGVINEKLFF.

The chain has TRBV6-5 and TRBJ1-5, with D hard to call. CDR1 and CDR2 (germline): MNHEY, SVGAGI. The CDR3 has 14 residues. Deletions cut 2 bases from V and 5 bases from J, with 10 bases between. This CDR3 is CASSYVGIDQPQHF. Written as DNA, the CDR3 is TGTGCCAGCAGTTACGTCGGGATAGATCAGCCCCAGCATTTT.

This chain joins TRBV14 and TRBJ1-1; D is possibly TRBD1 (6 bases). Trimming stripped 4 bases from V and 0 bases from J, with 21 bases between. There are 18 residues in the CDR3. The germline CDR1 and CDR2 sequences are SGHDN and FVKESK. CDR3 sequence reads: CASSPPRGQGGMNTEAFF. The DNA for the CDR3 is TGTGCCAGCAGCCCCCCGCGGGGGCAGGGAGGGATGAACACTGAAGCTTTCTTT.

The chain is built from TRBV6-5 and TRBJ2-1, with TRBD2 identical over 8 bases. The CDR3 runs to 15 residues. Trimming at V came to 6 bases and at J to 4 bases, leaving 8 bases not matched to a gene. From germline, CDR1 is MNHEY and CDR2 SVGAGI. The CDR3 here is CASSPGTRAYNEQFF. CDR3 in DNA: TGTGCCAGCAGCCCCGGGACTAGGGCATACAATGAGCAGTTCTTC.

The V call is TRBV27, the J call TRBJ2-1, with D tentatively TRBD1 (5 bases). This CDR3 comprises 13 residues. Germline CDR1 and CDR2: MNHEY and SMNVEV (reference sequence). V was cut by 2 bases and J by 8 bases, with 10 bases left in between. The DNA of the CDR3 is TGTGCCAGCAGTTTAGTCAGGGCTCATGAGCAGTTCTTC. Translation: CASSLVRAHEQFF.

The chain uses TRBV6-5 and TRBJ2-2; 7 bases are shared with TRBD1. With V trimmed by 3 bases and J by 8 bases, 9 bases remained unmatched. This CDR3 is 15 amino acids long. The germline V gene encodes CDR1 MNHEY and CDR2 SVGAGI. The CDR3 sequence is CASSYIDRERGELFF. In DNA form, the CDR3 reads TGTGCCAGCAGTTATATCGACAGGGAGAGAGGGGAGCTGTTTTTT.

The chain couples TRBV19 to TRBJ2-5; D possibly corresponds to TRBD1 (6 bases). The CDR3 loop spans 16 amino acids. Germline V gene sequence: CDR1 LNHDA, CDR2 SQIVND (reference sequence). V lost 3 bases and J lost 5, with 19 bases in between. The DNA of the CDR3 is TGTGCCAGTAGTATCTCTCGGCCAGGGGAAGGGGAGACCCAGTACTTC. It is translated as CASSISRPGEGETQYF.